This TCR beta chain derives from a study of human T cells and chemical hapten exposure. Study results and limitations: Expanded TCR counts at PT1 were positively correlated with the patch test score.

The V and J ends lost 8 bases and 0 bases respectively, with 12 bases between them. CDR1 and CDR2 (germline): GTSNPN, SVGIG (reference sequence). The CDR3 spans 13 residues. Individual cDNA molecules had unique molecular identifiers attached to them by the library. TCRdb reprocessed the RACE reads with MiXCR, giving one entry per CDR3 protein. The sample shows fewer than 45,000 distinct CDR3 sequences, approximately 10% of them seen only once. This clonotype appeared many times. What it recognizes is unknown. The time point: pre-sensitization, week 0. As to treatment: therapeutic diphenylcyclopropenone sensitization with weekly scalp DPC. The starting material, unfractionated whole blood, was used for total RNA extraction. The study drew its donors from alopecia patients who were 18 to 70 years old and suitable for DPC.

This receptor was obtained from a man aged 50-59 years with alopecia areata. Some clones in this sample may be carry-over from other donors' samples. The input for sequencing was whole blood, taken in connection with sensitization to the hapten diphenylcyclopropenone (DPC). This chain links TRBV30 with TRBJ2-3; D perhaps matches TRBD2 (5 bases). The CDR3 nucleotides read TGTGCCCTAGCAGTAACTAGCACAGATACGCAGTATTTT. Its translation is CALAVTSTDTQYF.